This T cell receptor beta chain was sequenced during a study of blood T cell repertoires in COVID-19. Sequencing used immunoSEQ multiplex PCR; TCRdb keeps in-frame clones, though not all of them. In the table there are nearly 350,000 clones, roughly 87% of which are singletons. V dropped 2 bases and J dropped 5 bases, with 9 bases sitting between them. The CDR3 is 13 residues long. Germline V gene data show CDR1 as MNHEY and CDR2 as SMNVEV (reference sequence). This TCR came from a woman under 40 who had recovered from COVID-19. The chain joins TRBV27 to TRBJ1-1, with D unresolved. Material: PBMCs or T cells enriched from blood (not recorded which). The CDR3 nucleotides read TGTGCCAGCAGTTTACGACGAGGGACTGAAGCTTTCTTT. Translating it yields CASSLRRGTEAFF.